These 5 T cell receptor beta chains were all obtained from the same sample, sequenced in a study of control samples from healthy donors and cancer patients. Data came from immunoSEQ multiplex PCR; TCRdb stores just in-frame clones and leaves some out. The sample lists around 83,000 clones; approximately 94% were seen once. The sequenced sample was PBMCs. The receptors were sampled from a woman aged 40 to 50 with lung cancer.

This clone appeared once. The rearrangement joins TRBV9 to TRBJ1-6; 9 bases are a match to TRBD1. This CDR3 region has 21 residues. J was trimmed by 2 bases and V by 3 bases; bases with no gene match: 18. In germline, CDR1 is SGDLS, CDR2 YYNGEE. CDR3 nucleotide sequence: TGTGCCAGCAGCGGTAATACGGGACAGGGCTGGGCCGAAACCTATAATTCACCCCTCCACTTT. It specifies CASSGNTGQGWAETYNSPLHF.

V is TRBV9 and J is TRBJ2-7, with TRBD2 identical over 7 bases. The CDR3 loop spans 15 amino acids. V was pared by 0 bases and J by 7 bases, with 10 bases of the junction left unmatched. CDR1 and CDR2 from the germline V gene are SGDLS and YYNGEE. The CDR3 coding sequence is TGTGCCAGCAGCGTAGCCCCGGTCGGTAGCGGGGAGCAGTACTTC. Amino acids: CASSVAPVGSGEQYF. Complete variable domain (other parts from reference TRBV9 and TRBJ2-7): DSGVTQTPKHLITATGQRVTLRCSPRSGDLSVYWYQQSLDQGLQFLIQYYNGEERAKGNILERFSAQQFPDLHSELNLSSLELGDSALYFCASSVAPVGSGEQYFGPGTRLTVT.

This chain uses TRBV3-1 (or the pseudogene TRBV3-2) with TRBJ2-3; D is possibly TRBD1 (5 bases). This CDR3 is built from 12 residues. Trimming removed 3 bases at V and 7 bases at J, with 8 bases between. CDR1 LGHDT and CDR2 YNNKEL come from the germline V gene (reference sequence). CDR3 DNA: TGTGCCAGCAGCCATGGGGCAAATACGCAGTATTTT. Its protein product is CASSHGANTQYF.

The rearrangement uses TRBV6-4 and TRBJ2-3, with TRBD2 as a possible D gene (7 bases). The length of the CDR3 is 17 residues. Germline CDR1 and CDR2: MRHNA and SNTAGT. The germline V and J ends were trimmed by 3 bases and 2 bases, with 18 bases remaining between them. As DNA, the CDR3 is TGTGCCAGCAGTGAAGATCCTCCAGGGGACTACACAGATACGCAGTATTTT. Its protein product is CASSEDPPGDYTDTQYF.

V is TRBV11-2 and J is TRBJ2-3; the D gene could be TRBD1 or TRBD2 (6 bases each). The CDR3 covers 18 residues. Per the germline V gene, CDR1 is SGHAT and CDR2 is FQNNGV. The ends were cut back, 5 bases at V and 4 bases at J, with 25 bases in the middle. This CDR3 reads CASSLPRVGARRADTQYF. The CDR3 nucleotides are TGTGCCAGCAGCCTCCCCCGGGTGGGGGCTCGGAGGGCAGATACGCAGTATTTT.